Ten or more counts support the clone carrying this TCR beta chain. This entry is derived from a study of spatial heterogeneity in lung cancer. Study background: The library had UMIs, and each TCR and UMI pair averaged more than ten raw reads.

The CDR3 consists of 16 residues. CDR1 DFQATT and CDR2 SNEGSKA come from the germline V gene (reference sequence). After removal of 5 bases from V and 0 bases from J, the junction contained 5 bases not matched to a gene. Using its own MiXCR run on the 5' RACE reads, TCRdb lists one record per CDR3 protein. Among roughly 8,200 distinct CDR3 sequences listed, 6.5% to 10% were seen once. Time point given: sample taken at primary tumor resection. TCRs were sequenced from unsorted whole RNA of tumor, nontumor lung or PBMC. The cohort: some 73 early-stage, untreated non-small cell lung cancer patients. The sample here was PBMCs, taken at surgery. The chain uses TRBV20-1 and TRBJ2-6; 9 nucleotides agree with TRBD1. The receptor was derived from a female donor with early-stage non-small cell lung cancer. CDR3 nucleotide sequence: TGCAGTGCTCCGGGACAGGGAAACTCTGGGGCCAACGTCCTGACTTTC. This encodes CSAPGQGNSGANVLTF.